These 10 T cell receptor beta chains originate from one sample sequenced in a study of early stage breast cancer tumors. Only in-frame clones appear in the TCRdb table, and some are missing; sequencing was by immunoSEQ multiplex PCR. The sample holds around 40,000 clones; roughly 69% are singletons and the top ten take about 7.8%. Sequencing was carried out using blood. These receptors all come from a person between 50 and 60 years old with breast cancer.

The chain uses TRBV12-5 and TRBJ1-1, with a possible D match to TRBD1 (6 bases). This CDR3 contains 17 residues. Germline V lookup: CDR1 LGHNT, CDR2 FRNRAP. V was shortened by 5 bases and J by 0 bases, with 19 bases between the two germline ends. CDR3 loop: CASGLKEQGPLNTEAFF. DNA of the CDR3: TGTGCTAGTGGTCTGAAAGAACAGGGACCACTGAACACTGAAGCTTTCTTT.

Relative to its sample, this clone is medium-sized. The J gene is TRBJ2-7, the V gene TRBV5-6; D might be TRBD1 (6 bases). Germline CDR1 reads SGHDT; CDR2 reads YYEEEE. V was shortened by 5 bases and J by 4 bases, with 13 bases between the two germline ends. The CDR3 spans 13 residues. CDR3: CASRDSLRYEQYF. CDR3 DNA: TGTGCCAGCAGGGACAGCCTTCGGTACGAGCAGTACTTC.

The chain employs TRBV6-1 and TRBJ2-1; a weak D match, TRBD2 (7 bases). Trimming removed 4 bases from V and 0 bases from J, with 13 bases in between. The germline gives CDR1 MNHNS, CDR2 SASEGT. This CDR3 contains 16 residues. The CDR3 sequence is CASSVWRGGSYNEQFF. CDR3 bases: TGTGCCAGCAGTGTATGGAGGGGGGGCTCCTACAATGAGCAGTTCTTC.

The gene calls are TRBV29-1 and TRBJ2-5; 8 nucleotides align to TRBD2. In germline, CDR1 is SQVTM, CDR2 ANQGSEA. The length of the CDR3 is 12 residues. V lost 6 bases to trimming and J lost 5 bases; unmatched junction nucleotides: 5. The CDR3 sequence: CSVSGGGETQYF. CDR3 sequence (DNA): TGCAGCGTATCGGGGGGGGGCGAGACCCAGTACTTC.

This rearrangement joins TRBV19 to TRBJ1-1; possibly TRBD1 for D (6 bases). From germline, CDR1 is LNHDA and CDR2 SQIVND (reference sequence). V lost 1 base and J 0 bases, leaving 12 bases between the germline ends. The CDR3 runs 16 residues. The CDR3 region is CASSIGQGQVNTEAFF. The CDR3 DNA is TGTGCCAGTAGTATAGGCCAGGGGCAGGTGAACACTGAAGCTTTCTTT.

The chain couples TRBV30 to TRBJ2-7; perhaps TRBD1 as D (6 bases). The CDR3 has 12 amino acids. V lost 0 bases, J lost 3 bases, and 6 bases lay in between. Germline CDR1 reads GTSNPN; CDR2 reads SVGIG (reference sequence). CDR3 coding DNA: TGTGCCTGGAGTGTACAGGGCTACGAGCAGTACGTC. Translating gives CAWSVQGYEQYV.

This clone has at least ten counts. The chain recombines TRBV28 with TRBJ2-7, with D perhaps matching TRBD1 (6 bases). CDR3 length: 12 residues. Trimming stripped 5 bases from V and 12 bases from J, with 17 bases between. Per the germline V gene, CDR1 is MDHEN and CDR2 is SYDVKM. CDR3 sequence: CASSPGVGRGYF. CDR3 bases: TGTGCCAGCAGTCCAGGGGTCGGTAGGGGGTACTTC. Together with reference TRBV28 and TRBJ2-7, the CDR3 gives the full variable domain: DVKVTQSSRYLVKRTGEKVFLECVQDMDHENMFWYRQDPGLGLRLIYFSYDVKMKEKGDIPEGYSVSREKKERFSLILESASTNQTSMYLCASSPGVGRGYFGPGTRLTVT.

The chain is built from TRBV6-6 and TRBJ2-7; TRBD1 matches at 8 bases. The V gene end was trimmed by 4 bases and the J gene end by 2 bases; junction bases not matched to a gene: 4. The CDR3 has 14 residues. In germline, CDR1 is MNHNY, CDR2 SVGAGI (reference sequence). The CDR3: CASSFLQGAYEQYF. The DNA for the CDR3 is TGTGCCAGCAGTTTCTTACAGGGGGCCTACGAGCAGTACTTC.

The V call is TRBV10-3, the J call TRBJ2-1, with 9 bases identical to TRBD1. V was clipped by 2 bases and J by 3 bases; unmatched bases: 2. The CDR3 spans 15 residues. The germline V gene encodes CDR1 ENHRY and CDR2 SYGVKD. The CDR3 loop is CAISEETGGYNEQFF. As DNA, the CDR3 is TGTGCCATCAGTGAGGAGACAGGGGGCTACAATGAGCAGTTCTTC.

V and J are TRBV29-1 and TRBJ2-3, with a possible D match to TRBD2 (6 bases). The CDR3 runs to 14 residues. Germline lookup yields CDR1 SQVTM and CDR2 ANQGSEA. The V gene lost 4 bases and the J gene lost 2 bases, with 13 bases spanning the gap. The DNA of the CDR3 is TGCAGCGTTGTCGGAGGGGAATCCACAGATACGCAGTATTTT. Its translation: CSVVGGESTDTQYF.